This T cell receptor (beta chain) was profiled in a study of memory CD4+ T cells and cytomegalovirus serostatus (dated by TCRdb to between 2017 and 2020). In terms of the full investigation: The cohort included approximately 35 healthy adults from Belgium, of whom 9 were CMV seropositive and approximately 25 were CMV seronegative. To replicate a published TCR-based CMV serostatus classifier, the study sequenced CD4+ memory TCRbeta repertoires from a Belgian cohort whose cytomegalovirus serostatus was known. The study at large found these results: For predicting CMV serostatus, the median bootstrapped AUC was about 0.94 using the original framework and about 0.89 using a US-trained random forest. The results were interpreted as suggesting that the CMV-associated TCR signature is largely present in the CD4+ memory repertoire. Among the roughly 160 previously reported CMV-associated TCRbeta sequences, 60 to 85 showed up in the CD4+ memory repertoires, with each one found in between one and five individuals. Only CD4+CD45RO+ memory cells were sequenced, in contrast to the original study, in which naive and memory CD4+ and CD8+ populations were covered. On the Belgian cohort, the classifier built on the original framework reached a median bootstrapped AUC of 0.95, with a 95% CI of 0.76-1.00.

Regarding this clone: Its antigen has not been determined. No much larger clonotype is one base removed from it; base qualities were not supplied.

Single viable CD3+CD4+CD8-CD45RO+ cells were sorted as memory CD4+ T cells on a FACSAria II. CMV serostatus was determined with a Roche Elecsys assay detecting serum IgG against CMV pp150, pp28, p38 and p52. After thawing, total CD4+ T cells were enriched by positive selection with CD4 magnetic microbeads. The samples came from a different study that was designed specifically to examine the CD4+ T cell memory repertoire. Peripheral blood mononuclear cells were isolated and cryopreserved following standard operating procedures; serum was stored at -80 °C. The staining relied on CD3-PerCP (BW264/56), CD4-APC (RPA-T4), CD45RO-PE (UCHT1) and CD8-Pacific Orange (3B5) antibodies, and Sytox blue was used to exclude non-viable cells. V is cut by 3 bases and J by 1 base, and the space between the germline ends is 10 bases. Including the terminal cysteine and phenylalanine, the CDR3 comprises 14 residues. Only the CDR3 DNA stays, 42 bases, in frame from base 1. The germline V gene encodes CDR1 SGHNT and CDR2 YYREEE (reference sequence).

The Quick-DNA Microprep Kit was used to extract genomic DNA from the sorted cells. Amplification of TCRbeta DNA was done with the immunoSEQ hsTCRbeta kit, following the protocol from the manufacturer. An Illumina MiSeq instrument was used to sequence the TCRbeta libraries. As for how the authors treated the data: Removing out-of-frame sequences left 2 million to 2.5 million distinct TCRbeta sequences, an average of around 62,000 per individual. Each individual was scored using the number of 150 to 200 previously reported CMV-associated TCRbeta sequences that the individual carried and the total number of productive distinct TCRbeta sequences. A beta-binomial model was reimplemented in Python, and scikit-learn random forests with default parameters were trained on data from the US cohort. On the Belgian cohort, classifier performance was reported as the median AUC, along with percentile confidence intervals, across 10,000 bootstrap iterations. The source is immuneACCESS, and TCRdb retained only in-frame sequences with V and J called. Part of the clones is not carried over; for the studies checked, unresolved V genes explain less than half of this, and the remainder is unexplained. The DNA gave D and trimming, while V, J and clone size come from that table. Counted in this sample were 70,000 to 95,000 clones; 65% to 85% of them appeared once. About 0.72% of the sample belongs to the ten largest clones.

Sequenced material: memory CD4+ T cells from blood. The clonotype was recovered from an adult in good health and CMV-seronegative. The chain links TRBV5-4 with TRBJ1-2, with no confident D gene call. The nucleotide sequence reads TGTGCCAGCAGCTCCGTTGAGCTTAACTATGGCTACACCTTC. Translated, it reads CASSSVELNYGYTF.